This TCR beta chain is drawn from a study of cytomegalovirus exposure and HLA in healthy donors. Germline lookup yields CDR1 MNHNY and CDR2 SVGAGI (reference sequence). This CDR3 comprises 14 residues. Trimming took 2 bases from V and 4 from J, leaving 11 bases between them. Researchers ran the PCR with 60 Vbeta and 13 Jbeta primers. Original processing notes: The authors later counted some 76 million unique TCR beta chains, approximately 12 million of them shared. Libraries were prepared by immunoSEQ multiplex PCR; TCRdb keeps only in-frame clonotypes and omits some of them. The DNA was the basis for D and trimming; V, J and clone size are from that table. The table includes roughly 77,000 clones, around three quarters detected once.

Material: PBMCs. The sequence was collected from a man in his forties or fifties in good health and CMV-seronegative. The gene calls are TRBV6-6 and TRBJ2-5; D uncertain. The CDR3: CASSYLARGETQYF. In nucleotides, the CDR3 is TGTGCCAGCAGTTACCTGGCTCGTGGAGAGACCCAGTACTTC.